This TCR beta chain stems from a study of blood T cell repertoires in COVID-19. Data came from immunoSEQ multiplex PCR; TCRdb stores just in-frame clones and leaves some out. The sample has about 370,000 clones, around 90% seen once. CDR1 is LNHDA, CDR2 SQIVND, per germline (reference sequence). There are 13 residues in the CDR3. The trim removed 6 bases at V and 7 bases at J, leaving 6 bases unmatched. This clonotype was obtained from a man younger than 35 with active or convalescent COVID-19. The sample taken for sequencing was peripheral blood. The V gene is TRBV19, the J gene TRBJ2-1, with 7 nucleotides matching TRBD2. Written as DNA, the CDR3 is TGTGCCAGTAGCTCGGGAGGTTGGAATGAGCAGTTCTTC. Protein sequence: CASSSGGWNEQFF.